The 22 T cell receptor beta chains reported below all come from one sample, sequenced in a study of T cells in Graves' hyperthyroidism and ophthalmopathy. Amplification of TCR beta CDR3 regions was performed using RNA transcripts as template. Using the HTBI primer set, a first-round RT-PCR was run on the TCR CDR3. TCRdb processed the multiplex PCR reads anew with MiXCR; each CDR3 protein has one entry. The sample has about 350,000 distinct CDR3 sequences, around 18% seen once. The sequenced sample consisted of blood. Source of these receptors: a woman aged 40 to 50 with Graves' ophthalmopathy.

This clonotype was recorded many times. The chain joins TRBV6-5 to TRBJ1-2; the D is unclear. The V gene lost 0 bases and the J gene lost 1 base, with 6 bases spanning the gap. Per germline, CDR1 MNHEY and CDR2 SVGAGI. The CDR3 has 14 amino acids. In nucleotides, the CDR3 is TGTGCCAGCAGTTACTCGTGGGATAACTATGGCTACACCTTC. Protein product: CASSYSWDNYGYTF.

This clonotype was recorded at least ten times. The chain has TRBV7-9 and TRBJ2-7; TRBD1 agrees at 7 bases. Germline CDR1 reads SEHNR; CDR2 reads FQNEAQ (reference sequence). This CDR3 comprises 15 residues. Losses at the gene ends were 4 bases for V and 2 bases for J; bases not matched to a gene: 8. The CDR3: CASSSRGQIPYEQYF. CDR3 bases: TGTGCCAGCAGCTCTAGGGGACAGATTCCCTACGAGCAGTACTTC.

Many counts were recorded for this clonotype. This chain links TRBV30 with TRBJ1-1, with D possibly TRBD1 on 5 matching bases. This CDR3 has 15 residues. Per germline, CDR1 GTSNPN and CDR2 SVGIG (reference sequence). V lost 4 bases, J lost 5 bases, and 20 bases lay in between. In DNA, the CDR3 is TGTGCCTGGACCCAACCCTGGACCGGGGGGACTGAAGCTTTCTTT. Protein: CAWTQPWTGGTEAFF.

This clonotype was recorded many times. The chain uses TRBV6-1 and TRBJ1-4, with 8 bases fitting TRBD1. The J segment lost 4 bases and the V segment lost 6 bases, leaving 4 bases of the junction unmatched. The CDR3 spans 14 residues. Germline V gene data show CDR1 as MNHNS and CDR2 as SASEGT. The CDR3 here is CASREGQVNEKLFF. In DNA, the CDR3 is TGTGCCAGCAGAGAGGGACAGGTTAATGAAAAACTGTTTTTT.

This clonotype was counted ten times or more. The rearrangement links TRBV5-4 to TRBJ2-7; D is perhaps TRBD2 (5 bases). V dropped 0 bases and J dropped 8 bases, with 15 bases sitting between them. This CDR3 is 14 amino acids long. Per the germline V gene, CDR1 is SGHNT and CDR2 is YYREEE (reference sequence). The DNA of the CDR3 is TGTGCCAGCAGCTTGGATCCGGGAAGAGGGAAGCAGTACTTC. Translating gives CASSLDPGRGKQYF.

Ten or more counts support this clonotype. This chain joins TRBV15 and TRBJ2-7; D possibly corresponds to TRBD1 (5 bases). The CDR3 runs 15 residues. With 0 bases removed from V and 9 bases from J, the gap between germline ends came to 18 bases. Per the germline V gene, CDR1 is LNHNV and CDR2 is YYDKDF (reference sequence). CDR3 residues: CATSRDDRQAGWQYF. In DNA, the CDR3 is TGTGCCACCAGCAGAGATGACCGTCAAGCAGGGTGGCAGTACTTC.

In this sample, this clonotype turned up a few times. This sequence may be a read error, since a much larger clone differs from it by one base. The rearrangement joins TRBV6-1 to TRBJ2-7; TRBD2 matches 7 bases. This CDR3 is built from 14 residues. Germline CDR1 is MNHNS and CDR2 is SASEGT. V lost 6 bases to trimming and J lost 0 bases; unmatched junction nucleotides: 5. This CDR3 reads CASRGAGSSYEQYF. In DNA form, the CDR3 reads TGTGCCAGCAGGGGAGCGGGAAGCTCCTACGAGCAGTACTTC.

There are many counts of this clonotype. The chain combines TRBV27 with TRBJ2-7, with TRBD2 matching 7 bases. Germline V gene lookup returns CDR1 MNHEY and CDR2 SMNVEV (reference sequence). The CDR3 loop spans 15 amino acids. The ends lost 3 bases at V and 4 bases at J; junction bases unmatched: 9. The CDR3 nucleotides read TGTGCCAGCAGTTTGCGGAATAGCGGGCGTTACGAGCAGTACTTC. As protein: CASSLRNSGRYEQYF.

The chain combines TRBV4-1 with TRBJ2-7; 9 bases match TRBD2. Per the germline V gene, CDR1 is MGHRA and CDR2 is YSYEKL. The CDR3 length is 18 residues. V was clipped by 0 bases and J by 2 bases; unmatched bases: 11. As DNA, the CDR3 is TGCGCCAGCAGCCAAGAAGTCCCGACTAGCGGTAAGACCTACGAGCAGTACTTC. Translation: CASSQEVPTSGKTYEQYF.

This clonotype was detected many times. The rearrangement uses TRBV5-6 and TRBJ1-3; D not certain. Germline CDR1 reads SGHDT; CDR2 reads YYEEEE. There are 13 residues in the CDR3. V lost 4 bases, J lost 2 bases, and 7 bases lay in between. The CDR3 is CASSTGPGNTIYF. CDR3 nucleotides: TGTGCCAGCAGCACCGGGCCTGGAAACACCATATATTTT.

This clonotype was counted a few times. This chain connects TRBV13 to TRBJ2-7; 12 bases match TRBD1. Looked up from germline, CDR1 is PRHDT and CDR2 is FYEKMQ (reference sequence). V lost 3 bases to trimming and J lost 4 bases; unmatched junction nucleotides: 7. The CDR3 totals 16 residues. CDR3 region: CASSFWGQGALYEQYF. The CDR3 coding sequence is TGTGCCAGCAGCTTCTGGGGACAGGGGGCTTTGTACGAGCAGTACTTC.

This clonotype was counted at least ten times. The chain has TRBV28 and TRBJ1-3; 7 positions agree with TRBD1. CDR3 length: 14 amino acids. Germline V gene data show CDR1 as MDHEN and CDR2 as SYDVKM. V shed 6 bases and J 2 bases; nucleotides not matched to a gene: 4. CDR3 loop: CASRLQGTGNTIYF. For the CDR3, the DNA is TGTGCCAGCAGGTTACAGGGGACTGGAAACACCATATATTTT. The full variable domain, its missing parts supplied by reference TRBV28 and TRBJ1-3, is DVKVTQSSRYLVKRTGEKVFLECVQDMDHENMFWYRQDPGLGLRLIYFSYDVKMKEKGDIPEGYSVSREKKERFSLILESASTNQTSMYLCASRLQGTGNTIYFGEGSWLTVV.

This clonotype occurred many times. The V call is TRBV7-8, the J call TRBJ1-1; TRBD1 agrees at 7 bases. The germline gives CDR1 SGHVS, CDR2 FQNEAQ. Trimming cost V 4 bases and J 11 bases; bases outside gene matches: 13. This CDR3 has 14 residues. CDR3 amino acids: CASSSGTAVLEAFF. The CDR3 bases are TGTGCCAGCAGCTCCGGGACAGCCGTCCTTGAGGCTTTCTTT.

This clonotype has at least ten counts. The chain links TRBV28 to TRBJ1-2; D unresolved. Germline CDR1 reads MDHEN; CDR2 reads SYDVKM. The germline V and J ends were trimmed by 6 bases and 8 bases, with 13 bases remaining between them. This CDR3 has 12 amino acids. Written as DNA, the CDR3 is TGTGCCAGCAGACAAGACACCGTCGGCTACACCTTC. Its translation: CASRQDTVGYTF.

The sample holds many counts of this clonotype. This chain uses TRBV12-3 or TRBV12-4 with TRBJ1-1, with 8 bases lining up with TRBD1. The CDR3 extends over 16 amino acids. The V and J ends lost 5 bases and 4 bases, in that order; junction bases with no gene match: 12. The chain's CDR3 is CASSKSGGVIATEAFF. Written as DNA, the CDR3 is TGTGCCAGCAGTAAGTCAGGGGGCGTCATTGCCACTGAAGCTTTCTTT.

The chain joins TRBV6-1 to TRBJ1-2; D possibly corresponds to TRBD1 (6 bases). From germline, CDR1 is MNHNS and CDR2 SASEGT. This CDR3 spans 14 amino acids. Trimming took off 5 bases at V and 3 bases at J, with 13 bases between the two ends. The CDR3 DNA sequence: TGTGCCAGCAGTCGAACGGACAGTTACTATGGCTACACCTTC. It translates to CASSRTDSYYGYTF.

This clonotype has a handful of counts. The V gene is TRBV2, the J gene TRBJ2-2; 9 nucleotides match TRBD2. The germline V gene has CDR1 SNHLY and CDR2 FYNNEI. V shed 5 bases and J 6 bases; nucleotides not matched to a gene: 7. This CDR3 has 15 residues. CDR3 sequence reads: CASSPPGLASGELFF. The CDR3 nucleotides read TGTGCCAGCAGTCCTCCCGGACTAGCGTCCGGGGAGCTGTTTTTT.

This clonotype was detected ten times or more. The chain joins TRBV5-4 to TRBJ1-2, with 7 bases aligning to TRBD1. Germline V gene lookup returns CDR1 SGHNT and CDR2 YYREEE (reference sequence). The CDR3 sequence is 14 residues long. V was pared by 8 bases and J by 2 bases, with 9 bases of the junction left unmatched. CDR3 DNA sequence: TGTGCCAGTACCCTACAGGGGCCCAACTATGGCTACACCTTC. Translation gives CASTLQGPNYGYTF.

This clonotype occurred many times. The V and J genes are TRBV20-1 and TRBJ1-1; D not certain. Trimming took off 3 bases at V and 3 bases at J, with 5 bases between the two ends. The CDR3 runs 11 residues. Germline CDR1 and CDR2: DFQATT and SNEGSKA (reference sequence). CDR3 DNA sequence: TGCAGTGCTAGGGGATACACTGAAGCTTTCTTT. This codes for CSARGYTEAFF.

The table lists this clonotype with many counts. The genes are TRBV11-2 and TRBJ2-7, with D possibly TRBD1 on 5 matching bases. Deletions cut 5 bases from V and 2 bases from J, with 7 bases between. This CDR3 is built from 12 residues. Germline CDR1 and CDR2: SGHAT and FQNNGV. The CDR3 loop is CASSEDTYEQYF. CDR3 nucleotide sequence: TGTGCCAGCAGCGAGGACACCTACGAGCAGTACTTC.

This clonotype was seen at least ten times. The chain joins TRBV20-1 to TRBJ1-1; D remains ambiguous. Germline CDR1 reads DFQATT; CDR2 reads SNEGSKA (reference sequence). This CDR3 is 13 amino acids long. Trimming removed 4 bases at V and 1 base at J, with 10 bases between. The DNA for the CDR3 is TGCAGTGCTACTAAGGGTACGAACACTGAAGCTTTCTTT. Residues: CSATKGTNTEAFF.

This clonotype was seen at least ten times. The V call is TRBV7-2, the J call TRBJ1-2, with D perhaps matching TRBD1 (5 bases). CDR1 SGHTA and CDR2 FQGNSA come from the germline V gene. V was shortened by 4 bases and J by 4 bases, with 13 bases between the two germline ends. The CDR3 has 14 amino acids. Written as DNA, the CDR3 is TGTGCCAGCAGCTCCCAACCAGGGATCTATGGCTACACCTTC. This codes for CASSSQPGIYGYTF.